A single sample gave rise to the 16 T cell receptor beta chains below, sequenced in a study of human T cells and chemical hapten exposure. One entry per CDR3 protein, called by TCRdb with MiXCR from the RACE reads. The sample has roughly 260,000 distinct CDR3 sequences; about 8.6% are singletons. Time point here: pre-sensitization, week 0. Treatment indicated: therapeutic diphenylcyclopropenone sensitization with weekly scalp DPC. Sequences were derived from whole blood, sampled in connection with sensitization to the hapten diphenylcyclopropenone (DPC). All receptors come from a woman between 35 and 50 years old with alopecia areata. Some clones in this sample may be carry-over from other donors' samples.

The genes are TRBV7-3 and TRBJ1-2; D possibly corresponds to TRBD1 (5 bases). Germline lookup yields CDR1 SGHTA and CDR2 FQGTGA. The CDR3 contains 15 residues. V was clipped by 5 bases and J by 3 bases, with 16 bases between them. The CDR3 protein is CASSPQGGSDYGYTF. Written as DNA, the CDR3 is TGTGCCAGCAGCCCCCAGGGAGGGTCGGACTATGGCTACACCTTC. Drawing the rest from reference TRBV7-3 and TRBJ1-2, the complete variable domain is GAGVSQTPSNKVTEKGKYVELRCDPISGHTALYWYRQSLGQGPEFLIYFQGTGAADDSGLPNDRFFAVRPEGSVSTLKIQRTERGDSAVYLCASSPQGGSDYGYTFGSGTRLTVV.

This clonotype has a handful of counts. The rearrangement uses TRBV9 and TRBJ2-1; 8 nucleotides align to TRBD2. Germline assignment: CDR1 SGDLS and CDR2 YYNGEE. J lost 3 bases, V lost 4 bases, and 6 bases had no gene match. The CDR3 loop spans 15 amino acids. The CDR3 sequence is CASSLGLEFYNEQFF. CDR3 nucleotide sequence: TGTGCCAGCAGCCTGGGACTAGAGTTCTACAATGAGCAGTTCTTC. Using reference TRBV9 and TRBJ2-1 for the parts outside the CDR3, the full variable domain is DSGVTQTPKHLITATGQRVTLRCSPRSGDLSVYWYQQSLDQGLQFLIQYYNGEERAKGNILERFSAQQFPDLHSELNLSSLELGDSALYFCASSLGLEFYNEQFFGPGTRLTVL.

The rearrangement uses TRBV27 and TRBJ1-1, with 7 bases lining up with TRBD1. Germline V CDR1 and CDR2: MNHEY, SMNVEV (reference sequence). Trimming took 5 bases from V and 7 from J; bases not matched to a gene: 7. CDR3 length equals 13 residues. The CDR3 reads CASSPPDRIEAFF. CDR3 DNA sequence: TGTGCCAGCAGTCCACCGGACAGGATTGAAGCTTTCTTT.

This clonotype was seen at least ten times. The CDR3 DNA is TGCAGTGCTAGAGATTATCAGGGAACGGGGACTGAAGCTTTCTTT. Translation: CSARDYQGTGTEAFF. The genes are TRBV20-1 and TRBJ1-1; tentatively, D is TRBD1 (5 bases). The length of the CDR3 is 15 residues. The germline CDR1 and CDR2 sequences are DFQATT and SNEGSKA (reference sequence). Trimming pared 0 bases from V and 5 bases from J, leaving 16 bases between.

The chain recombines TRBV6-5 with TRBJ1-4; 8 bases are shared with TRBD1. The CDR3 contains 13 residues. J gave up 10 bases and V 5 bases, and 6 bases lay outside the gene matches. CDR1 MNHEY and CDR2 SVGAGI come from the germline V gene. The CDR3 reads CASSRTGPGKLFF. CDR3 bases: TGTGCCAGCAGTCGGACAGGGCCGGGAAAACTGTTTTTT.

The rearrangement links TRBV18 to TRBJ1-2; D is ambiguous. Trimming pared 0 bases from V and 7 bases from J, leaving 9 bases between. CDR1 is KGHSH and CDR2 is LQKENI in the germline V gene. The CDR3 is 13 residues long. The CDR3 region is CASSPPGFSGYTF. CDR3 DNA: TGTGCCAGCTCACCACCAGGGTTCTCTGGCTACACCTTC.

A few counts support this clonotype. The CDR3 spells CASNPGTSGNTGELFF. CDR3 nucleotides: TGTGCCAGCAATCCCGGGACTAGCGGCAACACCGGGGAGCTGTTTTTT. This chain links TRBV6-2 or TRBV6-3 with TRBJ2-2; 11 bases align to TRBD2. The CDR3 loop spans 16 amino acids. The junction had 6 bases not matched to a gene; V was cut back by 7 bases and J by 2 bases. Germline V CDR1 and CDR2: MNHEY, SVGEGT.

The rearrangement uses TRBV6-1 and TRBJ1-6; D not certain. The CDR3 has 12 residues. Trimming shortened V by 6 bases and J by 8 bases, and 8 bases separated the two germline ends. Germline values: CDR1 MNHNS, CDR2 SASEGT. CDR3 nucleotides: TGTGCCAGCAGAGGCGGACATTCACCCCTCCACTTT. Protein: CASRGGHSPLHF.

This chain joins TRBV7-9 and TRBJ1-2; D call uncertain. V gave up 1 base and J gave up 6 bases, with 12 bases separating them. This CDR3 has 14 amino acids. The germline gives CDR1 SEHNR, CDR2 FQNEAQ (reference sequence). This CDR3 reads CASSLGWSDDGYTF. The CDR3 DNA reads TGTGCCAGCAGCTTAGGGTGGAGTGATGATGGCTACACCTTC.

The rearrangement uses TRBV4-1 and TRBJ2-5, with D possibly matching TRBD1 (6 bases). The CDR3 consists of 15 residues. Between the trimmed V and J ends, which lost 3 bases and 4 bases, there was a span of 15 bases. CDR1 and CDR2 from the germline V gene are MGHRA and YSYEKL. CDR3 in amino acids: CASSQTGQIGETQYF. CDR3 nucleotide sequence: TGCGCCAGCAGCCAGACAGGACAGATTGGAGAGACCCAGTACTTC.

This clonotype has ten or more counts. The rearrangement links TRBV9 to TRBJ2-7; D ambiguous. V shed 0 bases and J shed 2 bases, with 9 bases lying between them. CDR3 size: 14 residues. Germline V gene data show CDR1 as SGDLS and CDR2 as YYNGEE. The CDR3 DNA reads as TGTGCCAGCAGCGTAGATTCCTTGGCCTACGAGCAGTACTTC. As protein: CASSVDSLAYEQYF.

This clonotype came up many times. The rearrangement uses TRBV6-6 and TRBJ2-7; D is possibly TRBD2 (6 bases). CDR1 is MNHNY, CDR2 SVGAGI, per germline (reference sequence). CDR3 length: 13 amino acids. The V end was cut by 6 bases, the J end by 6 bases, with 15 bases between. This chain's CDR3 is CASSRVEGLEQYF. DNA for the CDR3: TGTGCCAGCAGCCGGGTGGAGGGGCTCGAGCAGTACTTC.

Regarding this clonotype: Being one base from a much bigger clone, this may be a read error. This chain links TRBV4-2 with TRBJ1-5; possibly TRBD1 for D (5 bases). The CDR3 consists of 16 residues. CDR1 is LGHNA and CDR2 is YNFKEQ in the germline V gene. Here the CDR3 reads CVSSQGLNLGPQPQHF. The CDR3 DNA is TGTGTCAGCAGCCAGGGATTGAACTTGGGGCCTCAGCCCCAGCATTTT.

This clonotype was counted between two and nine times. The J gene is TRBJ2-5, the V gene TRBV7-2, with D unclear. V was shortened by 4 bases and J by 7 bases, with 13 bases between the two germline ends. CDR1 and CDR2 (germline): SGHTA, FQGNSA. The CDR3 consists of 13 residues. This chain's CDR3 is CASSSLESGTQYF. For the CDR3, the DNA is TGTGCCAGCAGCTCCCTAGAGTCTGGGACCCAGTACTTC. The full variable domain, completed using reference TRBV7-2 and TRBJ2-5, is GAGVSQSPSNKVTEKGKDVELRCDPISGHTALYWYRQSLGQGLEFLIYFQGNSAPDKSGLPSDRFSAERTGGSVSTLTIQRTQQEDSAVYLCASSSLESGTQYFGPGTRLLVL.

Only one count was recorded for this clonotype. This chain connects TRBV7-3 to TRBJ2-2; weak D call: TRBD2 (5 bases). This CDR3 has 15 amino acids. The ends were cut back, 2 bases at V and 6 bases at J, with 13 bases in the middle. CDR1 is SGHTA, CDR2 FQGTGA, per germline. CDR3 DNA: TGTGCCAGCAGCTTAGGAGGATCTGTCGCCGGGGAGCTGTTTTTT. It translates to CASSLGGSVAGELFF.

The chain links TRBV11-1 to TRBJ2-2, with TRBD1 matching over 7 bases. The V gene end was trimmed by 3 bases and the J gene end by 3 bases; junction bases not matched to a gene: 7. The CDR3 totals 16 residues. Germline CDR1 is SGHAT and CDR2 is FQDESV (reference sequence). The CDR3 reads CASSFVRGHDTGELFF. CDR3 in DNA: TGTGCCAGCAGCTTTGTAAGGGGGCACGACACCGGGGAGCTGTTTTTT.